The 17 T cell receptor beta chains below were found in one sample sequenced in a study of shared clonotypes between healthy human individuals. Generated by immunoSEQ multiplex PCR, the TCRdb table keeps only in-frame clones and is missing some. The sample holds some 2,500,000 clones, 80% to 95% seen once. Sequencing was done on a sample of naive CD4+ T cells from PBMCs. Subset given: CD45RA+ positively selected. Every receptor here comes from a man in his late teens or twenties in good health. Some clones in this sample may be carry-over from other donors' samples.

The chain is built from TRBV5-1 and TRBJ2-5, with D tentatively TRBD1 or TRBD2 (6 bases each). V lost 1 base and J 4 bases, leaving 11 bases between the germline ends. The CDR3 loop spans 14 amino acids. Germline lookup yields CDR1 SGHRS and CDR2 YFSETQ. The CDR3 loop is CASSLSTGAETQYF. The CDR3 DNA sequence: TGCGCCAGCAGCTTGTCGACGGGGGCAGAGACCCAGTACTTC.

This chain joins TRBV28 and TRBJ2-7; 10 bases match TRBD2. Germline CDR1 reads MDHEN; CDR2 reads SYDVKM. V lost 11 bases and J lost 6; bases outside the gene matches: 10. This CDR3 contains 13 residues. The CDR3 protein is CASFVAGGGEQYF. The CDR3 DNA follows: TGTGCCTCATTTGTAGCGGGAGGTGGCGAGCAGTACTTC.

CDR3 nucleotide sequence: TGTGCCAGCAGCAGGACTAGCGGGAGTCTGTCCGAGCAGTACTTC. The encoded protein is CASSRTSGSLSEQYF. The chain carries TRBV11-3 and TRBJ2-7, with TRBD2 identical over 13 bases. The J segment lost 6 bases and the V segment lost 5 bases, leaving 7 bases of the junction unmatched. The CDR3 length is 15 residues. In germline, CDR1 is SGHNT, CDR2 YENEEA.

The V call is TRBV9, the J call TRBJ1-1; D is ambiguous. CDR3 length equals 14 residues. Germline lookup yields CDR1 SGDLS and CDR2 YYNGEE. V lost 4 bases to trimming and J lost 6 bases, with 16 bases between them. CDR3 sequence: CASSPRAQSAEAFF. The CDR3 DNA reads TGTGCCAGCAGCCCCCGGGCCCAGAGCGCTGAAGCTTTCTTT.

The genes are TRBV27 and TRBJ2-3, with 10 bases that match TRBD2. The V gene's germline CDR1 is MNHEY and CDR2 SMNVEV (reference sequence). V trimming: 6 bases; J trimming: 0 bases; junction bases outside the gene matches: 3. The CDR3 is made up of 15 amino acids. This chain's CDR3 is CASRRTSGSTDTQYF. Written as DNA, the CDR3 is TGTGCCAGCAGGAGGACTAGCGGAAGCACAGATACGCAGTATTTT.

For this clone: Distinct nucleotide sequences in the sample also encode this CDR3. V gene TRBV5-1 combines with J gene TRBJ2-7, with D hard to call. Germline loops: CDR1 SGHRS, CDR2 YFSETQ. The V gene lost 0 bases and the J gene lost 0 bases, with 7 bases spanning the gap. The CDR3 loop spans 14 amino acids. The CDR3 protein is CASSLGGNSYEQYF. CDR3 bases: TGCGCCAGCAGCTTGGGCGGCAACTCCTACGAGCAGTACTTC. The full variable domain, rest sourced from reference TRBV5-1 and TRBJ2-7, is KAGVTQTPRYLIKTRGQQVTLSCSPISGHRSVSWYQQTPGQGLQFLFEYFSETQRNKGNFPGRFSGRQFSNSRSEMNVSTLELGDSALYLCASSLGGNSYEQYFGPGTRLTVT.

The V gene is TRBV7-9, the J gene TRBJ2-2; D possibly uses TRBD1 or TRBD2 (7 bases each). CDR3 length: 15 amino acids. V dropped 3 bases and J dropped 3 bases, with 11 bases sitting between them. Germline V gene data show CDR1 as SEHNR and CDR2 as FQNEAQ (reference sequence). The CDR3 DNA reads TGTGCCAGCAGCTTCAGGGGGGGAGACACCGGGGAGCTGTTTTTT. Protein product: CASSFRGGDTGELFF.

In regard to this clone: This sample also contains other DNA sequences that code for the same CDR3. The J gene is TRBJ1-5, the V gene TRBV5-1; D is possibly TRBD1 (6 bases). CDR3 length equals 15 residues. V was pared by 0 bases and J by 1 base, with 8 bases between. Germline CDR1 and CDR2: SGHRS and YFSETQ. DNA of the CDR3: TGCGCCAGCAGCTTGGAGGGGGGGAGCAATCAGCCCCAGCATTTT. As protein: CASSLEGGSNQPQHF.

This rearrangement joins TRBV18 to TRBJ1-1; tentative D call: TRBD1 (5 bases). V was cut by 1 base and J by 3 bases, with 27 bases left in between. Germline CDR1 and CDR2: KGHSH and LQKENI. The CDR3 covers 20 residues. CDR3 amino acids: CASSPLYGSWGTGGDTEAFF. In nucleotides, the CDR3 is TGTGCCAGCTCACCACTCTACGGGAGTTGGGGAACAGGAGGGGACACTGAAGCTTTCTTT.

The V call is TRBV28, the J call TRBJ1-2, with a weak D call TRBD1 (5 bases). CDR1 MDHEN and CDR2 SYDVKM come from the germline V gene. This CDR3 spans 17 amino acids. The V gene lost 6 bases and the J gene lost 0 bases, with 20 bases spanning the gap. This CDR3 reads CASSSASITGSNYGYTF. DNA of the CDR3: TGTGCCAGCAGCTCGGCCAGTATTACAGGATCTAACTATGGCTACACCTTC.

As for this clone: Other nucleotide sequences in the sample specify the same CDR3. The rearrangement links TRBV18 to TRBJ2-7; D gene ambiguous. V dropped 1 base and J dropped 0 bases, with 7 bases sitting between them. This CDR3 has 14 residues. CDR1 and CDR2 (germline): KGHSH, LQKENI. Here the CDR3 reads CASSPLTDSYEQYF. The CDR3 DNA reads TGTGCCAGCTCACCACTGACTGACTCCTACGAGCAGTACTTC. The whole variable domain, remainder taken from reference TRBV18 and TRBJ2-7, is NAGVMQNPRHLVRRRGQEARLRCSPMKGHSHVYWYRQLPEEGLKFMVYLQKENIIDESGMPKERFSAEFPKEGPSILRIQQVVRGDSAAYFCASSPLTDSYEQYFGPGTRLTVT.

The chain joins TRBV18 to TRBJ1-1; no firm D call. Germline V gives CDR1 KGHSH, CDR2 LQKENI. The CDR3 runs 13 residues. V gave up 2 bases and J gave up 5 bases, with 9 bases separating them. The CDR3 is CASSPNQVTEAFF. The CDR3 DNA reads as TGTGCCAGCTCACCAAATCAGGTTACTGAAGCTTTCTTT.

Comment on this clone: Other DNA variants within this sample encode the same CDR3. The chain employs TRBV7-3 and TRBJ2-1; unclear D gene. V lost 4 bases, J lost 9 bases, and 13 bases lay in between. Germline V gene sequence: CDR1 SGHTA, CDR2 FQGTGA. The CDR3 is made up of 13 amino acids. DNA of the CDR3: TGTGCCAGCAGCTCTGGACCCCCCGGTGAGCAGTTCTTC. This codes for CASSSGPPGEQFF.

The chain uses TRBV11-1 and TRBJ2-5; maybe TRBD1 (5 bases). The V gene lost 5 bases and the J gene lost 9 bases, with 13 bases spanning the gap. Looked up from germline, CDR1 is SGHAT and CDR2 is FQDESV (reference sequence). This CDR3 is 12 amino acids long. CDR3: CASSPRSRAQYF. The CDR3 bases are TGTGCCAGCAGCCCAAGGAGCAGGGCCCAGTACTTC.

In its sample, this clone was seen once. The chain has TRBV7-3 and TRBJ2-3, with TRBD1 matching 7 bases. Germline V gives CDR1 SGHTA, CDR2 FQGTGA. The CDR3 is 14 residues long. Losses at the gene ends were 4 bases for V and 2 bases for J; bases not matched to a gene: 3. The CDR3, as DNA: TGTGCCAGCAGCTCGACAGGGTCCACAGATACGCAGTATTTT. Encoded protein: CASSSTGSTDTQYF.

The chain joins TRBV7-3 to TRBJ2-5; D is unclear. Deletions cut 2 bases from V and 3 bases from J, with 10 bases between. The length of the CDR3 is 14 residues. The germline CDR1 and CDR2 sequences are SGHTA and FQGTGA. The CDR3: CASSLSAKEETQYF. In DNA, the CDR3 is TGTGCCAGCAGCTTATCAGCTAAAGAAGAGACCCAGTACTTC.

The chain combines TRBV19 with TRBJ1-5; D unclear. Per germline, CDR1 LNHDA and CDR2 SQIVND (reference sequence). The CDR3 totals 13 residues. Trimming removed 8 bases at V and 7 bases at J, with 15 bases between. In nucleotides, the CDR3 is TGTGCCAGTTGGGCGGGGTCAGGCCAGCCCCAGCATTTT. Residues: CASWAGSGQPQHF.